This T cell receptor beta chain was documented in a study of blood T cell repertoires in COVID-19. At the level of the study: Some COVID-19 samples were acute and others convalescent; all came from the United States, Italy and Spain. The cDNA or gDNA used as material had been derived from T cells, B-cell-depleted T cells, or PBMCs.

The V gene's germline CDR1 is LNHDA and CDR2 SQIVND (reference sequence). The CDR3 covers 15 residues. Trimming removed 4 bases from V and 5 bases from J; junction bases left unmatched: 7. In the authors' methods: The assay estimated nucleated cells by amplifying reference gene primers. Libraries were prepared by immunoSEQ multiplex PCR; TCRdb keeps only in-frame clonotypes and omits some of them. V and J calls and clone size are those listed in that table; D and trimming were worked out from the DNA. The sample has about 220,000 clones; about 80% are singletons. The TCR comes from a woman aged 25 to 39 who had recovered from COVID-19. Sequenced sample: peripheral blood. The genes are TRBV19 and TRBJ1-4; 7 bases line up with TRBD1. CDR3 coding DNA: TGTGCCAGTAGTACCGCCGGGACAGAAAATGAAAAACTGTTTTTT. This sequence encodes CASSTAGTENEKLFF.